Listed below are T cell receptor beta chains from one sample, sequenced in a study of tumor-infiltrating lymphocytes in primary liver carcinoma. TCRdb used MiXCR to reprocess the multiplex PCR reads, holding one entry per CDR3 protein. In the table there are hundreds of thousands of distinct CDR3 sequences, 45% to 70% of which are singletons. Source material: peripheral blood. All receptors derive from a woman aged 30 to 39 with primary liver carcinoma and hepatitis B virus infection. CDR3s include the opening cysteine and the closing phenylalanine or tryptophan. D genes are given only for firm matches. Size tells how often a clone was seen (once, few, many) or the class of an expanded clone, and some rows leave it out.

j_call v_call d_call clone_size cdr3_nt cdr3_aa
TRBJ2-3 TRBV12-3/TRBV12-4 NA many TGTGCCAGCAGACTTAGCACAGATACGCAGTATTTT CASRLSTDTQYF
TRBJ1-4 TRBV5-4 NA NA TGTGCCAGCAGATTGGACTCGGGGGCTGGTGAAAAACTGTTTTTT CASRLDSGAGEKLFF
TRBJ2-2 TRBV5-5 NA NA TGTGCCAGCAGCTCGCCCGGGACTTGGAACACCGGGGGGCTGTTTTTT CASSSPGTWNTGGLFF
TRBJ2-3 TRBV6-5 TRBD2 many TGTGCCAGCACTAGGACTAGCGGGAGTTACACTAGCACAGATACGCAGTATTTT CASTRTSGSYTSTDTQYF
TRBJ2-7 TRBV5-5 TRBD1 few TGTGCCAGCAGCTTGGGAGGGGGCCACTACGAGCAGTACTTC CASSLGGGHYEQYF
TRBJ2-5 TRBV11-2 TRBD2 medium-sized TGTGCCAGCGGGACGGGGGGAGGGAACCAAGAGACCCAGTACTTC CASGTGGGNQETQYF
TRBJ1-1 TRBV29-1 NA many TGCAGCGTAGGAGGCACTGAAGCTTTCTTT CSVGGTEAFF
TRBJ2-6 TRBV7-8 NA NA TGTGCCAGCAGGGCTGAGGCCAACGTCCTGACTTTC CASRAEANVLTF
TRBJ2-1 TRBV12-3/TRBV12-4 NA many TGTGCCAGCAGTTTCGGTTATGAGCAGTTCTTC CASSFGYEQFF
TRBJ2-1 TRBV11-2 NA many TGTGCCAGCAGCCTCTCGGGAGCCCGAAATGAGCAGTTCTTC CASSLSGARNEQFF
TRBJ2-3 TRBV13 NA NA TGTGCCAGCAGCTACACTGGGATACTAGCCCTCCCTCCTTGCACAGATACGCAGTATTTT CASSYTGILALPPCTDTQYF
TRBJ1-4 TRBV6-5 NA NA TGTGCCAGCAGTCCGCACAGGCTAACTAATGAAAAACTGTTTTTT CASSPHRLTNEKLFF
TRBJ2-1 TRBV11-1 NA NA TGTGCCGGCCGTGCTAGTACATACAATGAGCAGTTCTTC CAGRASTYNEQFF
TRBJ2-3 TRBV24-1 NA NA TGTGCCACCAGTGATGGTATAGGGACAACCCACGGAGATATGCAGTATTTT CATSDGIGTTHGDMQYF
TRBJ2-2 TRBV6-1 NA few TGTGCCAGCATAGAGGCTCAGGCGACTACCGGGGAGCTGTTTTTT CASIEAQATTGELFF
TRBJ2-3 TRBV12-3/TRBV12-4 TRBD2 NA TGTGCCAGCAGCGGGACTAGCGGGAGGACGAGCAAAGATACGCAGTATTTT CASSGTSGRTSKDTQYF
TRBJ2-7 TRBV25-1 NA NA TGTGCCAGCAGCCGCTTAGGGTCCTCATACGAGCAGTACTTC CASSRLGSSYEQYF
TRBJ2-1 TRBV4-3 NA NA TGCGCCAGCAGCCAAGATTTGGGGGGCGTGGGGCTATCCAATGAGCAGTTCTTC CASSQDLGGVGLSNEQFF
TRBJ2-2 TRBV5-1 TRBD1 NA TGCGCCAGCAGCCCATGGACAGGCGGGGAGCTGTTTTTT CASSPWTGGELFF
TRBJ2-4 TRBV5-5 NA many TGTGCCTCAGCCCCAGGCGTCGGGGTTCAGTACTTC CASAPGVGVQYF
TRBJ2-2 TRBV10-3 NA NA TGTGCCATCACCGCGCGGGCGAACACCGGGGAGCTGTTTTTT CAITARANTGELFF
TRBJ2-1 TRBV5-4 NA NA TGTGCCAGTGCTACTCGACGAAGCAATGAGCAGTTCTTC CASATRRSNEQFF
TRBJ2-7 TRBV11-2 NA many TGTGCCAGCAGCTTAGAGCAGGGATCCTCCTACGAGCAGTACTTC CASSLEQGSSYEQYF
TRBJ2-5 TRBV7-9 TRBD2 NA TGTGCCAGCAGCTCTGACTGGGGACTAGAGGAGACCCAGTACTTC CASSSDWGLEETQYF
TRBJ1-1 TRBV5-6 NA NA TGTGCCAGCAGCTTGTCGGGACGGAACACTGAAGCTTTCTTT CASSLSGRNTEAFF
TRBJ2-3 TRBV4-2 NA NA TGTGCGAGCAGCCAAGGCATAGGGCAAGGCACAGATACGCAGTATTTT CASSQGIGQGTDTQYF
TRBJ2-1 TRBV7-9 NA NA TGTGCCAGCACCCCCCCATCGACAGCCAATGAGCAGTTCTTC CASTPPSTANEQFF
TRBJ2-1 TRBV4-1 NA NA TGCGCCAGCAGCCCGCCAACTACATCGGGGCAGTTCTTC CASSPPTTSGQFF
TRBJ1-1 TRBV29-1 NA many TGCAGCGTTGATGAATCCACCCCCCAAGCTTTCTTT CSVDESTPQAFF
TRBJ1-4 TRBV29-1 TRBD1 NA TGCAGCGTTATACCGGGACAGGGAAAGGAAAAACTGTTTTTT CSVIPGQGKEKLFF
TRBJ2-3 TRBV5-6 TRBD2 NA TGTGCCAGCAGCTGGCGCCCGACTAGCGACACAGATACGCAGTATTTT CASSWRPTSDTDTQYF
TRBJ1-6 TRBV25-1 NA few TGTGCCAGCAGTGATCAAGGCGGAGAATCACCCCTCCACTTT CASSDQGGESPLHF